This passage covers 24 T cell receptor beta chains from one sample sequenced in a study of blood T cell repertoires in COVID-19. TCRdb's table, derived via immunoSEQ multiplex PCR, lists solely in-frame clones and lacks some. The sample has about 270,000 clones, about 82% seen once. The sample taken for sequencing was peripheral blood. The receptors come from a woman between 45 and 60 years old with active or convalescent COVID-19.

The genes are TRBV9 and TRBJ1-1; 11 bases fit TRBD1. Germline CDR1 reads SGDLS; CDR2 reads YYNGEE. CDR3 length equals 15 residues. V lost 3 bases, J lost 6 bases, and 7 bases stayed unmatched. The CDR3 loop is CASSAGTGGKAEAFF. CDR3 DNA sequence: TGTGCCAGCAGCGCCGGGACAGGGGGTAAGGCTGAAGCTTTCTTT.

This clone appeared a few times. The chain joins TRBV28 to TRBJ2-5; the match to TRBD2 covers 12 bases. The V gene's germline CDR1 is MDHEN and CDR2 SYDVKM. This CDR3 comprises 16 residues. The J segment lost 4 bases and the V segment lost 6 bases, leaving 9 bases of the junction unmatched. The chain's CDR3 is CASSERLAGVAETQYF. In DNA form, the CDR3 reads TGTGCCAGCAGCGAGCGACTAGCGGGAGTTGCAGAGACCCAGTACTTC.

The genes are TRBV5-1 and TRBJ1-1, with D uncertain. Germline CDR1 SGHRS, CDR2 YFSETQ. V was pared by 0 bases and J by 1 base, with 7 bases between. CDR3 size: 14 residues. In DNA form, the CDR3 reads TGCGCCAGCAGCTTGGGACACTCGAACACTGAAGCTTTCTTT. Translating it yields CASSLGHSNTEAFF.

The CDR3 DNA sequence: TGTGCCAGCAGCTTAGGCTCTGGACTAGCGGGCAAAGAGACCCAGTACTTC. Amino acids: CASSLGSGLAGKETQYF. The V and J genes are TRBV7-3 and TRBJ2-5, with 11 bases matching TRBD2. Trimming at V came to 2 bases and at J to 3 bases, leaving 8 bases not matched to a gene. The CDR3 length is 17 residues. Looked up from germline, CDR1 is SGHTA and CDR2 is FQGTGA.

This chain links TRBV19 with TRBJ2-1; 13 bases are a match to TRBD2. V shed 4 bases and J 8 bases; nucleotides not matched to a gene: 5. Per germline, CDR1 LNHDA and CDR2 SQIVND (reference sequence). The CDR3 has 15 residues. CDR3 DNA sequence: TGTGCCAGTAGTAATAGGACTAGCGGGAGCCATGAGCAGTTCTTC. It codes for CASSNRTSGSHEQFF.

The J gene is TRBJ2-2, the V gene TRBV28; 9 positions match TRBD1. Unmatched junction bases numbered 8, after V lost 6 bases and J lost 6 bases. Germline V gives CDR1 MDHEN, CDR2 SYDVKM. This CDR3 has 15 residues. The CDR3 DNA reads TGTGCCAGCAGAATACCGGGACAGGGATCCGGGGAGCTGTTTTTT. Translation gives CASRIPGQGSGELFF.

This chain connects TRBV5-1 to TRBJ1-3; 8 bases fit TRBD1. Looked up from germline, CDR1 is SGHRS and CDR2 is YFSETQ. V dropped 4 bases and J dropped 4; count of bases not matched to a gene: 4. This CDR3 spans 14 amino acids. The CDR3 region has the DNA TGCGCCAGCAGCCTGGGACAGGCCGGAAACACCATATATTTT. This sequence encodes CASSLGQAGNTIYF. Variable domain in full (rest from reference TRBV5-1 and TRBJ1-3): KAGVTQTPRYLIKTRGQQVTLSCSPISGHRSVSWYQQTPGQGLQFLFEYFSETQRNKGNFPGRFSGRQFSNSRSEMNVSTLELGDSALYLCASSLGQAGNTIYFGEGSWLTVV.

The chain combines TRBV10-3 with TRBJ1-3; D is undetermined. Looked up from germline, CDR1 is ENHRY and CDR2 is SYGVKD. V shed 5 bases and J shed 0 bases, with 8 bases lying between them. CDR3 length equals 14 residues. In DNA, the CDR3 is TGTGCCATCAGTCGGGGTTCCTCTGGAAACACCATATATTTT. Translation gives CAISRGSSGNTIYF.

This clone was seen a handful of times. The J gene is TRBJ1-2, the V gene TRBV5-4; perhaps TRBD1 as D (6 bases). V lost 4 bases and J lost 1, with 8 bases in between. CDR3 length: 13 amino acids. Per germline, CDR1 SGHNT and CDR2 YYREEE (reference sequence). For the CDR3, the DNA is TGTGCCAGCAGCCGGACAGTTAACTATGGCTACACCTTC. Protein sequence: CASSRTVNYGYTF.

This chain joins TRBV15 and TRBJ2-1, with 16 bases identical to TRBD2. CDR1 and CDR2 from the germline V gene are LNHNV and YYDKDF (reference sequence). The CDR3 totals 19 residues. After removal of 0 bases from V and 3 bases from J, the junction contained 5 bases not matched to a gene. The CDR3: CATSRDGTSGRASYNEQFF. The CDR3, as DNA: TGTGCCACCAGCAGAGATGGGACTAGCGGGAGGGCCAGCTACAATGAGCAGTTCTTC.

This clone has only one observation. This chain connects TRBV7-8 to TRBJ1-2, with 7 bases matching TRBD1. CDR3 length: 15 amino acids. J gave up 4 bases and V 3 bases, and 8 bases lay outside the gene matches. Germline V CDR1 and CDR2: SGHVS, FQNEAQ. The CDR3 DNA reads TGTGCCAGCAGCTTGGCGGCAGGGGGTCTCTATGGCTACACCTTC. Protein: CASSLAAGGLYGYTF. Based on the CDR3 plus reference TRBV7-8 and TRBJ1-2, the full variable domain is GAGVSQSPRYKVAKRGQDVALRCDPISGHVSLFWYQQALGQGPEFLTYFQNEAQLDKSGLPSDRFFAERPEGSVSTLKIQRTQQEDSAVYLCASSLAAGGLYGYTFGSGTRLTVV.

The chain links TRBV6-4 to TRBJ1-6; 12 bases line up with TRBD1. Germline CDR1 is MRHNA and CDR2 is SNTAGT. This CDR3 region has 24 residues. V dropped 2 bases and J dropped 0; count of bases not matched to a gene: 20. The CDR3 reads CASSDDIRYPGTGGRSSYNSPLHF. The CDR3 DNA is TGTGCCAGCAGTGACGATATACGCTACCCCGGGACAGGGGGCCGAAGCTCCTATAATTCACCCCTCCACTTT.

The chain links TRBV15 to TRBJ2-7; 7 nucleotides agree with TRBD2. V lost 1 base, J lost 2 bases, and 17 bases stayed unmatched. The germline V gene encodes CDR1 LNHNV and CDR2 YYDKDF (reference sequence). The CDR3 consists of 19 residues. The CDR3 spells CATSRAAGLGLVVTYEQYF. The CDR3, as DNA: TGTGCCACCAGCAGAGCAGCAGGACTAGGTCTAGTAGTCACCTACGAGCAGTACTTC.

This chain uses TRBV20-1 with TRBJ2-1; 9 bases fit TRBD2. The CDR3 consists of 16 residues. Germline lookup yields CDR1 DFQATT and CDR2 SNEGSKA (reference sequence). V lost 3 bases to trimming and J lost 8 bases; unmatched junction nucleotides: 14. The CDR3 nucleotides read TGCAGTGCTAGTAGCGGGCGGGAGGGTACAGGCTATGAGCAGTTCTTC. Encoded protein: CSASSGREGTGYEQFF.

V and J are TRBV2 and TRBJ1-3, with a possible D match to TRBD1 (6 bases). Trimming took 8 bases from V and 2 from J, leaving 10 bases between them. CDR3 size: 13 residues. CDR1 SNHLY and CDR2 FYNNEI come from the germline V gene. The CDR3 loop is CASRGDTGNTIYF. CDR3 bases: TGTGCCAGCCGAGGGGACACTGGAAACACCATATATTTT.

This clone was detected only once. This chain links TRBV18 with TRBJ2-1, with D possibly matching TRBD1 (6 bases). The CDR3 contains 15 residues. Germline CDR1 is KGHSH and CDR2 is LQKENI. V lost 0 bases to trimming and J lost 6 bases, with 12 bases between them. Written as DNA, the CDR3 is TGTGCCAGCTCACCACCGAACAGGGCAGGCAATGAGCAGTTCTTC. Encoded protein: CASSPPNRAGNEQFF.

This rearrangement joins TRBV7-3 to TRBJ2-1, with TRBD1 matching over 7 bases. J gave up 6 bases and V 3 bases, and 2 bases lay outside the gene matches. Germline V gene data show CDR1 as SGHTA and CDR2 as FQGTGA. This CDR3 is 13 amino acids long. The DNA of the CDR3 is TGTGCCAGCAGCTTGTACAGGGGCAATGAGCAGTTCTTC. Residues: CASSLYRGNEQFF.

This chain links TRBV10-3 with TRBJ1-4, with TRBD1 matching 11 bases. The germline V gene encodes CDR1 ENHRY and CDR2 SYGVKD. This CDR3 has 17 amino acids. After removal of 3 bases from V and 2 bases from J, the junction contained 5 bases not matched to a gene. CDR3 nucleotide sequence: TGTGCCATCAGTGATCGGGACAGGGGGTCGACTAATGAAAAACTGTTTTTT. It codes for CAISDRDRGSTNEKLFF.

The chain links TRBV7-2 to TRBJ2-1; tentative D call: TRBD2 (7 bases). V was shortened by 0 bases and J by 5 bases, with 23 bases between the two germline ends. The CDR3 consists of 19 residues. Per the germline V gene, CDR1 is SGHTA and CDR2 is FQGNSA. CDR3 DNA sequence: TGTGCCAGCAGCTTAGCGGTTTGGGTGGCGGGGGCGTTAAACAATGAGCAGTTCTTC. Its translation is CASSLAVWVAGALNNEQFF.

About this clone: A read error may account for a junction end that differs from germline. The genes are TRBV6-5 and TRBJ2-1; 9 bases map to TRBD2. This CDR3 spans 16 amino acids. The germline V gene encodes CDR1 MNHEY and CDR2 SVGAGI. The CDR3: CASRYLSSGRNNEQFF. Written as DNA, the CDR3 is TGTGCCAGCAGATACTTGTCGAGCGGGAGGAACAATGAGCAGTTCTTC.

The CDR3: CASSEAATGELFF. CDR3 bases: TGTGCCAGCAGTGAAGCCGCGACCGGGGAGCTGTTTTTT. The genes are TRBV2 and TRBJ2-2, with D hard to call. Trimming stripped 0 bases from V and 5 bases from J, with 4 bases between. Germline V gene sequence: CDR1 SNHLY, CDR2 FYNNEI. This CDR3 has 13 residues.

V usage is TRBV7-9 and J usage is TRBJ1-2; D might be TRBD1 (6 bases). Trimming left V 1 base short and J 8 bases short, with 11 bases between. This CDR3 region has 13 residues. Germline assignment: CDR1 SEHNR and CDR2 FQNEAQ (reference sequence). For the CDR3, the DNA is TGTGCCAGCAGCTTAGTACAGGGTGGAGGCTACACCTTC. Its translation: CASSLVQGGGYTF. Filled out from reference TRBV7-9 and TRBJ1-2, the complete variable domain reads DTGVSQNPRHKITKRGQNVTFRCDPISEHNRLYWYRQTLGQGPEFLTYFQNEAQLEKSRLLSDRFSAERPKGSFSTLEIQRTEQGDSAMYLCASSLVQGGGYTFGSGTRLTVV.

On this clone itself: This specimen includes other DNA sequences encoding the same CDR3. V gene TRBV5-1 combines with J gene TRBJ1-2; TRBD1 aligns across 11 bases. The germline V gene has CDR1 SGHRS and CDR2 YFSETQ. This CDR3 is 14 amino acids long. With V trimmed by 2 bases and J by 5 bases, 2 bases remained unmatched. In DNA form, the CDR3 reads TGCGCCAGCAGCTTCGGGACAGGGGGATATGGCTACACCTTC. Translating gives CASSFGTGGYGYTF.

This chain links TRBV18 with TRBJ2-6; a weak D match, TRBD1 (6 bases). Germline-derived CDR1 and CDR2 are KGHSH and LQKENI. Trimming stripped 5 bases from V and 2 bases from J, with 10 bases between. CDR3 size: 15 residues. The CDR3 DNA reads TGTGCCAGCTCATCTACAGGGACTGGGGCCAACGTCCTGACTTTC. It codes for CASSSTGTGANVLTF.